The 32 T cell receptor beta chains in this list originate from one sample, sequenced in a study of blood T cell repertoires in COVID-19. Sequencing was performed with immunoSEQ multiplex PCR; in TCRdb, only in-frame clones are kept and a portion is missing. The sample lists around 220,000 clones; about 88% were seen once. Sequenced material: peripheral blood. The receptors derive from a woman aged 40 to 50 who had recovered from COVID-19.

The chain is built from TRBV27 and TRBJ1-2, with D possibly TRBD1 on 5 matching bases. This CDR3 spans 13 amino acids. Trimming shortened V by 6 bases and J by 8 bases, and 16 bases separated the two germline ends. Germline V lookup: CDR1 MNHEY, CDR2 SMNVEV (reference sequence). DNA of the CDR3: TGTGCCAGCAGCGGGGGGACGGCGGGAGGCTACACCTTC. Translation: CASSGGTAGGYTF.

V usage is TRBV5-5 and J usage is TRBJ1-5; D ambiguous. Looked up from germline, CDR1 is SGHKS and CDR2 is YYEKEE (reference sequence). This CDR3 contains 13 residues. With 1 base removed from V and 4 bases from J, the gap between germline ends came to 6 bases. The CDR3 DNA sequence: TGTGCCAGCAGCTTGTACAGTAATCAGCCCCAGCATTTT. Its translation: CASSLYSNQPQHF.

The DNA of the CDR3 is TGTGCCAGCAGCTTAGGCAGGGGGCATTCACCCCTCCACTTT. It specifies CASSLGRGHSPLHF. This chain links TRBV7-9 with TRBJ1-6; 8 bases map to TRBD1. Losses at the gene ends were 1 base for V and 8 bases for J; bases not matched to a gene: 1. From germline, CDR1 is SEHNR and CDR2 FQNEAQ (reference sequence). The CDR3 has 14 amino acids.

This clone was detected a few times. V is TRBV30 and J is TRBJ2-5; a weak D match, TRBD1 (5 bases). Between the trimmed V and J ends, which lost 7 bases and 1 base, there was a span of 19 bases. Germline CDR1 and CDR2: GTSNPN and SVGIG (reference sequence). The CDR3 loop spans 15 amino acids. The CDR3 DNA is TGTGCCTACACCCTGTCCAGGGCTTCCCAAGAGACCCAGTACTTC. Translation gives CAYTLSRASQETQYF.

The chain combines TRBV6-5 with TRBJ1-6; 12 nucleotides align to TRBD1. CDR3 size: 15 residues. V lost 6 bases and J lost 5; bases outside the gene matches: 2. Germline V gene sequence: CDR1 MNHEY, CDR2 SVGAGI. The CDR3 reads CASSRDRGHNSPLHF. Here the CDR3 DNA reads TGTGCCAGCAGCCGGGACAGGGGGCATAATTCACCCCTCCACTTT.

This chain links TRBV6-2 or TRBV6-3 with TRBJ1-2, with D possibly being TRBD1 (5 bases). Trimming took off 4 bases at V and 1 base at J, with 13 bases between the two ends. CDR3 length equals 15 residues. CDR1 is MNHEY and CDR2 is SVGEGT in the germline V gene. The CDR3 DNA sequence: TGTGCCAGCAGTTCCCCGACAGCGTATAACTATGGCTACACCTTC. Its protein is CASSSPTAYNYGYTF.

This clone was observed a handful of times. The genes are TRBV2 and TRBJ1-1; 8 bases fit TRBD1. J was trimmed by 4 bases and V by 7 bases; bases with no gene match: 5. Germline V lookup: CDR1 SNHLY, CDR2 FYNNEI. The CDR3 consists of 13 residues. CDR3 protein: CASKETGGTEAFF. CDR3 DNA: TGTGCCAGCAAAGAAACAGGGGGCACTGAAGCTTTCTTT.

V and J are TRBV5-1 and TRBJ1-2, with D uncertain. Germline CDR1 reads SGHRS; CDR2 reads YFSETQ. Between the trimmed V and J ends, which lost 0 bases and 4 bases, there was a span of 4 bases. The CDR3 consists of 12 residues. The CDR3 DNA follows: TGCGCCAGCAGCTTGGACAGCTATGGCTACACCTTC. It codes for CASSLDSYGYTF.

The rearrangement links TRBV11-2 to TRBJ2-2; 8 bases are shared with TRBD2. The CDR3 has 16 amino acids. The germline V gene has CDR1 SGHAT and CDR2 FQNNGV. V shed 2 bases and J 0 bases; nucleotides not matched to a gene: 2. The DNA for the CDR3 is TGTGCCAGCAGCTTACCGGGACTAGCGAACACCGGGGAGCTGTTTTTT. Translating gives CASSLPGLANTGELFF. Based on the CDR3 plus reference TRBV11-2 and TRBJ2-2, the full variable domain is EAGVAQSPRYKIIEKRQSVAFWCNPISGHATLYWYQQILGQGPKLLIQFQNNGVVDDSQLPKDRFSAERLKGVDSTLKIQPAKLEDSAVYLCASSLPGLANTGELFFGEGSRLTVL.

The chain couples TRBV10-3 to TRBJ1-4; unclear D gene. The CDR3 loop spans 13 amino acids. CDR1 ENHRY and CDR2 SYGVKD come from the germline V gene. The ends were cut back, 7 bases at V and 3 bases at J, with 9 bases in the middle. CDR3: CAIKRASNEKLFF. The CDR3 DNA reads as TGTGCCATCAAGCGGGCCTCTAATGAAAAACTGTTTTTT.

The J gene is TRBJ2-5, the V gene TRBV7-2; 8 bases are shared with TRBD2. Germline V CDR1 and CDR2: SGHTA, FQGNSA. After removal of 1 base from V and 8 bases from J, the junction contained 3 bases not matched to a gene. The CDR3 contains 13 residues. CDR3 sequence: CASSLDSGKTQYF. CDR3 DNA sequence: TGTGCCAGCAGCTTAGATAGCGGGAAAACCCAGTACTTC.

This chain uses TRBV24-1 with TRBJ1-4; 7 nucleotides agree with TRBD1. Germline V gene sequence: CDR1 KGHDR, CDR2 SFDVKD. Unmatched junction bases numbered 2, after V lost 3 bases and J lost 5 bases. CDR3 length: 14 amino acids. This CDR3 is CATSDTGVNEKLFF. The CDR3 DNA is TGTGCCACCAGTGATACAGGGGTAAATGAAAAACTGTTTTTT.

The chain uses TRBV27 and TRBJ1-3; 8 bases line up with TRBD1. The CDR3 covers 15 residues. With 6 bases clipped from V and 0 bases from J, the junction kept 4 bases outside the gene matches. Looked up from germline, CDR1 is MNHEY and CDR2 is SMNVEV (reference sequence). CDR3 protein: CASRPTGGSGNTIYF. The CDR3 region has the DNA TGTGCCAGCAGGCCTACAGGGGGCTCTGGAAACACCATATATTTT.

This clone was seen only a few times. The chain links TRBV19 to TRBJ1-6, with a tentative D call TRBD1 (6 bases). This CDR3 contains 15 residues. Germline CDR1 and CDR2: LNHDA and SQIVND (reference sequence). V was trimmed by 7 bases and J by 9 bases, leaving 19 bases between them. CDR3 amino acids: CASTLQGLWISPLHF. In DNA form, the CDR3 reads TGTGCCAGTACCCTTCAGGGGCTATGGATTTCACCCCTCCACTTT.

This rearrangement joins TRBV7-9 to TRBJ1-4; possible D gene TRBD1, 6 bases. V was pared by 5 bases and J by 8 bases, with 15 bases between. Germline V gene data show CDR1 as SEHNR and CDR2 as FQNEAQ (reference sequence). This CDR3 is 14 amino acids long. The CDR3 DNA reads TGTGCCAGCAGCATACAGGGTGGGAACGAAAAACTGTTTTTT. Protein product: CASSIQGGNEKLFF. The variable domain in full, completed from reference TRBV7-9 and TRBJ1-4, reads DTGVSQNPRHKITKRGQNVTFRCDPISEHNRLYWYRQTLGQGPEFLTYFQNEAQLEKSRLLSDRFSAERPKGSFSTLEIQRTEQGDSAMYLCASSIQGGNEKLFFGSGTQLSVL.

The chain recombines TRBV7-2 with TRBJ1-4; 8 nucleotides line up with TRBD1. CDR3 length equals 18 residues. J gave up 7 bases and V 1 base, and 14 bases lay outside the gene matches. Germline CDR1 and CDR2: SGHTA and FQGNSA. The CDR3 DNA reads as TGTGCCAGCAGCTTAGAACGAGTCCCAGGGGGCAGGAGTGAAAAACTGTTTTTT. It translates to CASSLERVPGGRSEKLFF. The variable domain in full, completed from reference TRBV7-2 and TRBJ1-4, reads GAGVSQSPSNKVTEKGKDVELRCDPISGHTALYWYRQSLGQGLEFLIYFQGNSAPDKSGLPSDRFSAERTGGSVSTLTIQRTQQEDSAVYLCASSLERVPGGRSEKLFFGSGTQLSVL.

The chain couples TRBV5-4 to TRBJ2-5, with 9 bases matching TRBD2. V was clipped by 3 bases and J by 4 bases; unmatched bases: 10. The CDR3 extends over 16 amino acids. Germline CDR1 reads SGHNT; CDR2 reads YYREEE (reference sequence). The CDR3 protein is CASSSKRGVMGETQYF. As DNA, the CDR3 is TGTGCCAGCAGCTCGAAGCGGGGGGTAATGGGAGAGACCCAGTACTTC.

This clone was seen once. The rearrangement links TRBV4-2 to TRBJ2-3, with 9 nucleotides matching TRBD2. The CDR3 spans 14 residues. Germline V gene sequence: CDR1 LGHNA, CDR2 YNFKEQ. V gave up 1 base and J gave up 5 bases; unmatched junction bases: 1. The CDR3 DNA reads as TGTGCCAGCAGCCAAGGACTAGCGGAAGATACGCAGTATTTT. Translated, it gives CASSQGLAEDTQYF.

The gene calls are TRBV19 and TRBJ2-4, with D perhaps TRBD2 (5 bases). The ends were cut back, 3 bases at V and 2 bases at J, with 17 bases in the middle. CDR1 is LNHDA, CDR2 SQIVND, per germline (reference sequence). The CDR3 loop spans 17 amino acids. DNA of the CDR3: TGTGCCAGTAGTATCGTCGGGGAGAGGAGGACCAAAAACATTCAGTACTTC. Translated: CASSIVGERRTKNIQYF.

J is TRBJ1-4 and V is TRBV30; D is perhaps TRBD1 (5 bases). The germline V gene has CDR1 GTSNPN and CDR2 SVGIG (reference sequence). There are 14 residues in the CDR3. With 2 bases removed from V and 4 bases from J, the gap between germline ends came to 11 bases. This CDR3 reads CAWSRDFSNEKLFF. CDR3 nucleotides: TGTGCCTGGAGTCGGGACTTCAGTAATGAAAAACTGTTTTTT.

A note on this clone: One end of the junction is discordant with germline, which a read error may explain. The V gene is TRBV30, the J gene TRBJ1-1; D is perhaps TRBD1 (6 bases). Germline CDR1 reads GTSNPN; CDR2 reads SVGIG (reference sequence). This CDR3 is built from 12 residues. CDR3 protein: CVWGQQNTEAFF. In DNA, the CDR3 is TGTGTCTGGGGACAACAGAACACTGAAGCTTTCTTT.

The V gene is TRBV2, the J gene TRBJ1-5; D is perhaps TRBD1 (6 bases). This CDR3 contains 16 residues. With 6 bases removed from V and 1 base from J, the gap between germline ends came to 16 bases. From germline, CDR1 is SNHLY and CDR2 FYNNEI. In DNA form, the CDR3 reads TGTGCCAGCAGCGCCACAGGGTCCGGGAGCAATCAGCCCCAGCATTTT. It specifies CASSATGSGSNQPQHF.

This chain joins TRBV19 and TRBJ1-5; 7 bases agree with TRBD1. The CDR3 runs to 13 residues. Germline V lookup: CDR1 LNHDA, CDR2 SQIVND (reference sequence). V lost 5 bases to trimming and J lost 3 bases; unmatched junction nucleotides: 1. The CDR3 loop reads CASSDRDNQPQHF. Here the CDR3 DNA reads TGTGCCAGTAGTGACAGGGACAATCAGCCCCAGCATTTT.

The J gene is TRBJ1-1, the V gene TRBV18; a weak D match, TRBD1 (6 bases). Trimming cost V 3 bases and J 1 base, with 12 bases left between them. The CDR3 runs 15 residues. In germline, CDR1 is KGHSH, CDR2 LQKENI. The CDR3 loop reads CASSPMATGNTEAFF. The CDR3 DNA follows: TGTGCCAGCTCACCTATGGCGACAGGGAACACTGAAGCTTTCTTT.

This rearrangement joins TRBV6-2 or TRBV6-3 to TRBJ1-5, with no clear D. V lost 0 bases, J lost 4 bases, and 7 bases lay in between. Germline V CDR1 and CDR2: MNHEY, SVGEGT. The CDR3 extends over 14 amino acids. The CDR3 DNA reads TGTGCCAGCAGTTACTCACTATCGAATCAGCCCCAGCATTTT. Amino acids: CASSYSLSNQPQHF.

The chain has TRBV5-1 and TRBJ2-5, with TRBD1 identical over 9 bases. The CDR3 runs 13 residues. Trimming removed 7 bases from V and 3 bases from J; junction bases left unmatched: 4. Looked up from germline, CDR1 is SGHRS and CDR2 is YFSETQ. The CDR3 loop is CASGDRAKETQYF. In nucleotides, the CDR3 is TGCGCCAGCGGGGACAGGGCTAAAGAGACCCAGTACTTC. Full variable domain (rest looked up from reference TRBV5-1 and TRBJ2-5): KAGVTQTPRYLIKTRGQQVTLSCSPISGHRSVSWYQQTPGQGLQFLFEYFSETQRNKGNFPGRFSGRQFSNSRSEMNVSTLELGDSALYLCASGDRAKETQYFGPGTRLLVL.

This chain's CDR3 is CASSTRQGSAGRVSTDTQYF. The CDR3 DNA sequence: TGTGCCAGCAGCACCAGACAGGGATCCGCCGGGAGGGTTAGCACAGATACGCAGTATTTT. V gene TRBV7-9 combines with J gene TRBJ2-3; D is possibly TRBD2 (8 bases). Germline V gene lookup returns CDR1 SEHNR and CDR2 FQNEAQ (reference sequence). There are 20 residues in the CDR3. Trimming pared 5 bases from V and 0 bases from J, leaving 27 bases between.

V and J are TRBV7-8 and TRBJ2-1, with 7 bases lining up with TRBD2. The CDR3 loop spans 15 amino acids. Germline loops: CDR1 SGHVS, CDR2 FQNEAQ. V lost 2 bases to trimming and J lost 3 bases; unmatched junction nucleotides: 4. DNA for the CDR3: TGTGCCAGCAGCTTATCGGGGGGAGACTACAATGAGCAGTTCTTC. Translation: CASSLSGGDYNEQFF.

The rearrangement joins TRBV6-2 or TRBV6-3 to TRBJ2-3; D is possibly TRBD2 (6 bases). This CDR3 contains 15 residues. The ends were cut back, 2 bases at V and 0 bases at J, with 9 bases in the middle. Germline CDR1 and CDR2: MNHEY and SVGEGT. In DNA, the CDR3 is TGTGCCAGCAGTTACGGAGCGGGTAGCACAGATACGCAGTATTTT. Its translation is CASSYGAGSTDTQYF.

CDR3 loop: CASSQGDRDSYEQYF. The DNA of the CDR3 is TGTGCCAGCAGCCAAGGGGACAGGGATTCCTACGAGCAGTACTTC. The chain uses TRBV4-2 and TRBJ2-7, with 9 positions matching TRBD1. Germline V gives CDR1 LGHNA, CDR2 YNFKEQ. J gave up 1 base and V 1 base, and 2 bases lay outside the gene matches. The CDR3 covers 15 residues.

The chain carries TRBV5-5 and TRBJ1-2, with D perhaps matching TRBD1 (6 bases). The CDR3 is made up of 14 amino acids. The V end lost 0 bases, the J end lost 4 bases, and 10 bases lay between the germline ends. Germline CDR1 SGHKS, CDR2 YYEKEE (reference sequence). CDR3 sequence (DNA): TGTGCCAGCAGCTTGGAACAGGGCGCCTATGGCTACACCTTC. Protein sequence: CASSLEQGAYGYTF.

V gene TRBV19 combines with J gene TRBJ1-5; possibly TRBD1 for D (6 bases). V was pared by 5 bases and J by 3 bases, with 11 bases between. This CDR3 is 14 amino acids long. Per the germline V gene, CDR1 is LNHDA and CDR2 is SQIVND (reference sequence). The CDR3 nucleotides read TGTGCCAGTAGTTTCAGGGGTGACAATCAGCCCCAGCATTTT. Its protein is CASSFRGDNQPQHF. The variable domain in full, completed from reference TRBV19 and TRBJ1-5, reads DGGITQSPKYLFRKEGQNVTLSCEQNLNHDAMYWYRQDPGQGLRLIYYSQIVNDFQKGDIAEGYSVSREKKESFPLTVTSAQKNPTAFYLCASSFRGDNQPQHFGDGTRLSIL.